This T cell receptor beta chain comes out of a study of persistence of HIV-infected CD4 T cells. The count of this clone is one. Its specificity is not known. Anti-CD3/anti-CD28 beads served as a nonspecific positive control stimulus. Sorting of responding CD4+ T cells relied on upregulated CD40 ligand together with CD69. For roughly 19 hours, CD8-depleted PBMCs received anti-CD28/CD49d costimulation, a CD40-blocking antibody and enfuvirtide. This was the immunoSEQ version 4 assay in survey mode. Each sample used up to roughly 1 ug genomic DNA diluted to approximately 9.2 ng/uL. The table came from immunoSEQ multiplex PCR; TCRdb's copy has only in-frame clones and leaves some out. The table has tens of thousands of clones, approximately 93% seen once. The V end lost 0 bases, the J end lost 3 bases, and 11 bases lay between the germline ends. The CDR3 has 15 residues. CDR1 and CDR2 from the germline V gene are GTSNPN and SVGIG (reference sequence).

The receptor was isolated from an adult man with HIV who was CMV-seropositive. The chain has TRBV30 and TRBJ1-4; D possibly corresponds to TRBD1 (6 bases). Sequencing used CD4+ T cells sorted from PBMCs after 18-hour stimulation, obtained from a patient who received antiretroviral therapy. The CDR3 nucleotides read TGTGCCTGGAGTGTACAGTCAGGGGCTAATGAAAAACTGTTTTTT. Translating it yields CAWSVQSGANEKLFF. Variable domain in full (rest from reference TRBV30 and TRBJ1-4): SQTIHQWPATLVQPVGSPLSLECTVEGTSNPNLYWYRQAAGRGLQLLFYSVGIGQISSEVPQNLSASRPQDRQFILSSKKLLLSDSGFYLCAWSVQSGANEKLFFGSGTQLSVL.